The clone carrying this T cell receptor beta chain was seen repeatedly, ten times or more. As yet, its antigen is unknown. The sample comes from a study of T cells in Graves' hyperthyroidism and ophthalmopathy. The CDR3 has 15 amino acids. Germline-derived CDR1 and CDR2 are SGHTA and FQGTGA. With V trimmed by 5 bases and J by 0 bases, 3 bases remained unmatched. Amplified TCR beta CDR3 regions derived from RNA transcripts. A set of HTBI primers served as the primers for a first-round RT-PCR of the TCR CDR3. One entry per CDR3 protein, called by TCRdb with MiXCR from the multiplex PCR reads. Among hundreds of thousands of distinct CDR3 sequences listed, about 14% were seen once. Findings of the study overall: Model output signaled ophthalmopathy a median 6.5 months ahead of onset. Within blood appeared most thyroid clonotypes that had expanded above 0.001.

The sample taken for sequencing was blood. The origin of this receptor is a woman in her forties or fifties with Graves' ophthalmopathy. V gene TRBV7-3 combines with J gene TRBJ2-1, with TRBD1 matching over 8 bases. This CDR3 is CASSRDRSSYNEQFF. In DNA, the CDR3 is TGTGCCAGCAGCAGGGACAGGTCCTCCTACAATGAGCAGTTCTTC. The variable domain in full, completed from reference TRBV7-3 and TRBJ2-1, reads GAGVSQTPSNKVTEKGKYVELRCDPISGHTALYWYRQSLGQGPEFLIYFQGTGAADDSGLPNDRFFAVRPEGSVSTLKIQRTERGDSAVYLCASSRDRSSYNEQFFGPGTRLTVL.